This T cell receptor beta chain derives from a study of early T cells in non-severe SARS-CoV-2 infection. Study-level results: The matching step, a VDJdb search, favored anti-spike CD8 responses and missed private and CD4 specificities.

Unique molecular identifiers were added to individual cDNA molecules. TCRdb re-called the 5' RACE reads through MiXCR, storing one row per CDR3 protein. The top ten clones hold approximately 2.3% of a sample with about 94,000 distinct CDR3 sequences, 13% of them seen once. This clonotype has only a few counts. The antigen remains undetermined. Per germline, CDR1 SQVTM and CDR2 ANQGSEA. There are 14 residues in the CDR3. The V and J ends lost 6 bases and 4 bases, in that order; junction bases with no gene match: 9. V gene TRBV29-1 combines with J gene TRBJ2-7; 10 positions match TRBD1. The sample was whole blood. This TCR derives from an adult who was a healthcare worker with PCR-confirmed SARS-CoV-2 infection or an uninfected control (not recorded which). CDR3 region: CSVKGTGVNYEQYF. The CDR3 nucleotides read TGCAGCGTCAAAGGGACAGGGGTAAATTACGAGCAGTACTTC.